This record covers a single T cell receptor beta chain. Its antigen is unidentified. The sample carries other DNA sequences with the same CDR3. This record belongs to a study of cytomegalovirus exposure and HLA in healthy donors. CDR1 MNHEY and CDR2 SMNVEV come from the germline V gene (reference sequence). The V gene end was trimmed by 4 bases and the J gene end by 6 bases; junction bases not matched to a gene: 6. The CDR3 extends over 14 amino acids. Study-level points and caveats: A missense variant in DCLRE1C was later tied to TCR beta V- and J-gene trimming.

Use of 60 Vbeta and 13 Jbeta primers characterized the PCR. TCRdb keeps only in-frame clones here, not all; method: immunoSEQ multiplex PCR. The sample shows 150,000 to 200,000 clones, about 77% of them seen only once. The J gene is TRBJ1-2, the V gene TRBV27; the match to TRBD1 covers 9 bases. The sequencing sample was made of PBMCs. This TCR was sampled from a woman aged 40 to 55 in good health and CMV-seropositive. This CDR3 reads CASSSSGTGNGYTF. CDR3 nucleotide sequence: TGTGCCAGCAGTTCGTCTGGGACAGGGAATGGCTACACCTTC.